Presented here are 6 T cell receptor beta chains from one specimen sequenced in a study of T-cell reconstitution after alpha-beta-depleted transplantation in children. Preparing the TCRbeta library involved the use of unique molecular identifiers. One entry per CDR3 protein, called by TCRdb with MiXCR from the PCR reads. Here the sample spans over 200,000 distinct CDR3 sequences, approximately 10% being singletons. The sample in question was PBMCs, obtained before TCRalphabeta/CD19-depleted stem cell transplant. The receptors originated from a child younger than two with acute myeloid leukemia, due to receive a stem cell transplant.

This clonotype appeared many times. The rearrangement uses TRBV20-1 and TRBJ2-7; D may be TRBD1 or TRBD2 (5 bases each). CDR3 size: 13 residues. Germline V CDR1 and CDR2: DFQATT, SNEGSKA (reference sequence). Deletions cut 6 bases from V and 4 bases from J, with 16 bases between. In nucleotides, the CDR3 is TGCAGTGCCCCGGGACCCAGATGGTACGAGCAGTACTTC. Protein: CSAPGPRWYEQYF.

This clonotype was picked up many times. The chain uses TRBV7-9 and TRBJ2-7, with D possibly called TRBD1 or TRBD2 (5 bases each). Per the germline V gene, CDR1 is SEHNR and CDR2 is FQNEAQ (reference sequence). CDR3 length: 13 residues. V dropped 6 bases and J dropped 3 bases, with 12 bases sitting between them. CDR3 residues: CASSSWDDYEQYF. CDR3 nucleotide sequence: TGTGCCAGCAGTTCTTGGGACGACTACGAGCAGTACTTC.

This clonotype was detected many times. This rearrangement joins TRBV28 to TRBJ2-7, with 9 bases lining up with TRBD1. Germline trimming cut 7 bases from V and 2 bases from J; bases unmatched to any gene: 6. Germline V CDR1 and CDR2: MDHEN, SYDVKM. The CDR3 is made up of 14 amino acids. The CDR3 nucleotides read TGTGCCAGCACTCCTGGGACAGGGCCCTACGAGCAGTACTTC. Translating gives CASTPGTGPYEQYF. The full variable domain, its missing parts supplied by reference TRBV28 and TRBJ2-7, is DVKVTQSSRYLVKRTGEKVFLECVQDMDHENMFWYRQDPGLGLRLIYFSYDVKMKEKGDIPEGYSVSREKKERFSLILESASTNQTSMYLCASTPGTGPYEQYFGPGTRLTVT.

This clonotype was detected many times. The V call is TRBV5-1, the J call TRBJ2-7; unclear D gene. The CDR3 is 14 residues long. From germline, CDR1 is SGHRS and CDR2 YFSETQ. V lost 0 bases and J lost 0, with 7 bases in between. This CDR3 reads CASSLGGTSYEQYF. CDR3 bases: TGCGCCAGCAGCTTGGGGGGAACCTCCTACGAGCAGTACTTC.

This clonotype came up many times. The CDR3 is CASSLRSNQPQHF. CDR3 sequence (DNA): TGTGCCAGCAGCTTAAGATCGAATCAGCCCCAGCATTTT. This chain joins TRBV7-6 and TRBJ1-5; D is undetermined. V lost 2 bases and J 4 bases, leaving 6 bases between the germline ends. CDR1 is SGHVS and CDR2 is FNYEAQ in the germline V gene. This CDR3 is built from 13 residues.

This clonotype came up many times. V usage is TRBV18 and J usage is TRBJ2-7; 7 bases are shared with TRBD2. CDR3 length: 15 residues. The germline V gene encodes CDR1 KGHSH and CDR2 LQKENI. V dropped 3 bases and J dropped 4; count of bases not matched to a gene: 9. The CDR3 loop reads CASSPGAGVKYEQYF. The CDR3 nucleotides read TGTGCCAGCTCACCGGGTGCGGGAGTGAAGTACGAGCAGTACTTC. Based on the CDR3 plus reference TRBV18 and TRBJ2-7, the full variable domain is NAGVMQNPRHLVRRRGQEARLRCSPMKGHSHVYWYRQLPEEGLKFMVYLQKENIIDESGMPKERFSAEFPKEGPSILRIQQVVRGDSAAYFCASSPGAGVKYEQYFGPGTRLTVT.